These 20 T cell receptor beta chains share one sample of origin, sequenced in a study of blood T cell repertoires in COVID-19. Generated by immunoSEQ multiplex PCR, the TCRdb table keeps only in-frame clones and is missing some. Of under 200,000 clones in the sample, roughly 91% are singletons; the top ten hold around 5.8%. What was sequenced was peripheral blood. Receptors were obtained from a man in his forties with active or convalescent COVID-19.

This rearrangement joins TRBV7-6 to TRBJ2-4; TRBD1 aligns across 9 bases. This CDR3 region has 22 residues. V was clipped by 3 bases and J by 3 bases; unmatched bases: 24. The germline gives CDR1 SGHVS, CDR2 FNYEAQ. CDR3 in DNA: TGTGCCAGCAGCTTCCCACCTCCACAGGGGGCTGGTCTACCCTCCTACAAAAACATTCAGTACTTC. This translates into CASSFPPPQGAGLPSYKNIQYF. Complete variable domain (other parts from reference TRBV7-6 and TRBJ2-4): GAGVSQSPRYKVTKRGQDVALRCDPISGHVSLYWYRQALGQGPEFLTYFNYEAQQDKSGLPNDRFSAERPEGSISTLTIQRTEQRDSAMYRCASSFPPPQGAGLPSYKNIQYFGAGTRLSVL.

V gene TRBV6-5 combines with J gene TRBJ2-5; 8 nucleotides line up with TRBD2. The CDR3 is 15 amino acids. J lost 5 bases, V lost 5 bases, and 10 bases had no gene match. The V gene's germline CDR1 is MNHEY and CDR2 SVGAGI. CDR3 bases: TGTGCCAGCAGTACCGGGACTAGAAGGGGCGAGACCCAGTACTTC. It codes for CASSTGTRRGETQYF.

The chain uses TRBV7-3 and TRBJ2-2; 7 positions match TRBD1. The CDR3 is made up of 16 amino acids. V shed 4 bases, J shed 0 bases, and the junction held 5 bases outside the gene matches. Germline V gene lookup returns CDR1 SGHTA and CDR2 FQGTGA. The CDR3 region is CASSSTGTSNTGELFF. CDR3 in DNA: TGTGCCAGCAGCTCGACAGGGACCTCGAACACCGGGGAGCTGTTTTTT.

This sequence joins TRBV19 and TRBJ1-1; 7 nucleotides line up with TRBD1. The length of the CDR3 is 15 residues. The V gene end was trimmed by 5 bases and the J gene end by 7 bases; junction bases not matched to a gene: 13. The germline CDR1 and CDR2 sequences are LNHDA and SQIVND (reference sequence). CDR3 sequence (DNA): TGTGCCAGTAGTGCTCCCGGCGCAGGGGGTGATGAAGCTTTCTTT. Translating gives CASSAPGAGGDEAFF.

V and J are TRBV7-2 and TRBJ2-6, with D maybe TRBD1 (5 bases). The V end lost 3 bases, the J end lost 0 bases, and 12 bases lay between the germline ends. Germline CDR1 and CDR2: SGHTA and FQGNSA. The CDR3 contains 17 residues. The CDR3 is CASSFTGMISGANVLTF. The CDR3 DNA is TGTGCCAGCAGCTTCACAGGAATGATCTCTGGGGCCAACGTCCTGACTTTC.

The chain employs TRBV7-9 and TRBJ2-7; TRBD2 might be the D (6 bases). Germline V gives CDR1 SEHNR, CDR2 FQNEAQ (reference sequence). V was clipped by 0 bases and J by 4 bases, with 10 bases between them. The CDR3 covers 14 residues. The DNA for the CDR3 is TGTGCCAGCAGCTTAGCGGGAGGCGGGTACGAGCAGTACTTC. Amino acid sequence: CASSLAGGGYEQYF.

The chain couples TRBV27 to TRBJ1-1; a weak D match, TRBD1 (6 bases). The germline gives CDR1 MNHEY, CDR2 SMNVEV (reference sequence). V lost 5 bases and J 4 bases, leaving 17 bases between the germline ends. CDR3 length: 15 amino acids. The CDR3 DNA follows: TGTGCCAGCAGTCCACCAACAGGGTTGGGCACTGAAGCTTTCTTT. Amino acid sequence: CASSPPTGLGTEAFF.

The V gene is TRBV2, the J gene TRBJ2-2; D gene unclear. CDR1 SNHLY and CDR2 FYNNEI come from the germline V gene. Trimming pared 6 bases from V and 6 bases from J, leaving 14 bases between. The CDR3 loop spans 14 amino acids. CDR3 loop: CASSIKSGAGELFF. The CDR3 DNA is TGTGCCAGCAGCATAAAATCTGGAGCCGGGGAGCTGTTTTTT.

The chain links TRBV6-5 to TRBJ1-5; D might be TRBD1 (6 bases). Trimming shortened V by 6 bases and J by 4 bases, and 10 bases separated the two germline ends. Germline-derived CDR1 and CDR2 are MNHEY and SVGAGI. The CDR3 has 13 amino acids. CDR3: CASRAGVNQPQHF. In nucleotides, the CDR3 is TGTGCCAGCAGGGCAGGGGTTAATCAGCCCCAGCATTTT.

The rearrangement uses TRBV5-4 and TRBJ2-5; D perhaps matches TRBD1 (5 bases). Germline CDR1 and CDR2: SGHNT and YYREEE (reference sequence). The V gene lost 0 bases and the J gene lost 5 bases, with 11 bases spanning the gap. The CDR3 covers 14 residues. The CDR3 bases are TGTGCCAGCAGCTTGGGTGGGTCAGGGGAGACCCAGTACTTC. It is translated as CASSLGGSGETQYF.

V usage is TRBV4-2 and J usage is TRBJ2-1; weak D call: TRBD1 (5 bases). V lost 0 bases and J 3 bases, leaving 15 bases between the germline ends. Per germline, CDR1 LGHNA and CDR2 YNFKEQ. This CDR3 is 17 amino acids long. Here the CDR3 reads CASSQDLSAGLYNEQFF. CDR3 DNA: TGTGCCAGCAGCCAAGATCTTTCGGCAGGGCTCTACAATGAGCAGTTCTTC.

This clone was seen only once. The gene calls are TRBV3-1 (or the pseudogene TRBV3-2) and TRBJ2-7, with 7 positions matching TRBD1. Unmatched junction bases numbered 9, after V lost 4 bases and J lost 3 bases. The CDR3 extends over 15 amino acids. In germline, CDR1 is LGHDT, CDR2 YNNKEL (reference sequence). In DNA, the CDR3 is TGTGCCAGCAGCCTGCTGCGAACAGGGGACTACGAGCAGTACTTC. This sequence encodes CASSLLRTGDYEQYF.

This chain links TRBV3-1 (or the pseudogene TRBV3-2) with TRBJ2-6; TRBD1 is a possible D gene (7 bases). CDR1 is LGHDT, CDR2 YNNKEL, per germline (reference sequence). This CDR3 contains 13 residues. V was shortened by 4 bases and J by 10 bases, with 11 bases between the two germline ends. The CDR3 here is CASSLGGQNVLTF. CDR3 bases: TGTGCCAGCAGCCTGGGGGGACAGAACGTCCTGACTTTC.

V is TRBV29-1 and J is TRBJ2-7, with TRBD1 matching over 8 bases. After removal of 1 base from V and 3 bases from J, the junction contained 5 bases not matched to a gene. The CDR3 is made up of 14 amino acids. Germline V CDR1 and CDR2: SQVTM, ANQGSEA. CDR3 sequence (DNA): TGCAGCGTTGAAGGAGGGACAGGATACTACGAGCAGTACTTC. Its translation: CSVEGGTGYYEQYF.

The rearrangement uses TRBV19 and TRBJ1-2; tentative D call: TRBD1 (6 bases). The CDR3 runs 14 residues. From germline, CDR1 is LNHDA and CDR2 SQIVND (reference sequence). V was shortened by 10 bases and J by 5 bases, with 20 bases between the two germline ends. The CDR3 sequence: CATSYQGRGYGYTF. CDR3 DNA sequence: TGTGCCACCTCCTACCAGGGGAGAGGGTATGGCTACACCTTC.

The CDR3 loop is CASSSGTVRSGANVLTF. The DNA of the CDR3 is TGTGCCAGCAGTTCCGGGACAGTCCGCTCTGGGGCCAACGTCCTGACTTTC. The chain uses TRBV28 and TRBJ2-6; 7 bases align to TRBD1. The germline gives CDR1 MDHEN, CDR2 SYDVKM. CDR3 length: 17 residues. V shed 4 bases, J shed 0 bases, and the junction held 6 bases outside the gene matches.

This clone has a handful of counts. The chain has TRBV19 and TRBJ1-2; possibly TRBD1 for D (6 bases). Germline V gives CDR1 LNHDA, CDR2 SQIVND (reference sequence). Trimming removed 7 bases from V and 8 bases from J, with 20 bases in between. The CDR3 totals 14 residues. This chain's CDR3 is CASNDNDRSHGYTF. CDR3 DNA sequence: TGTGCCAGTAATGACAACGACAGGAGTCACGGCTACACCTTC.

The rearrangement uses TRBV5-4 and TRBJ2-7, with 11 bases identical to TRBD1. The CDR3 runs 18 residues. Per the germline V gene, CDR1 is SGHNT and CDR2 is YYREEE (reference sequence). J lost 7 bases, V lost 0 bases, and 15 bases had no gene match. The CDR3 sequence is CASSLGGTGGKELREQYF. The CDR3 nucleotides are TGTGCCAGCAGCTTGGGGGGGACAGGGGGAAAGGAATTACGGGAGCAGTACTTC.

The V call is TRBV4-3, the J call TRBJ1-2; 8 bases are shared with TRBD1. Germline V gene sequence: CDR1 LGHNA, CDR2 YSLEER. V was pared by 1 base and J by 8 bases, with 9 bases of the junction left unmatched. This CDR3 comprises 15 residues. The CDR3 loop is CASSQGYQGAYGYTF. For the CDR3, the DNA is TGCGCCAGCAGCCAAGGCTACCAGGGGGCCTACGGCTACACCTTC.

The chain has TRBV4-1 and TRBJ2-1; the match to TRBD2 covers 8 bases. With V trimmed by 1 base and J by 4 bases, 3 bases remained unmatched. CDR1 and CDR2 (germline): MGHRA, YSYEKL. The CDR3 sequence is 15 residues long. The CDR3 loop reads CASSQVAGRYNEQFF. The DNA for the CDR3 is TGCGCCAGCAGCCAAGTAGCGGGGAGATACAATGAGCAGTTCTTC.